The sample holds a few counts of the clone carrying this TCR beta chain. The CDR3 extends over 15 amino acids. J was trimmed by 2 bases and V by 7 bases; bases with no gene match: 9. The germline V gene encodes CDR1 SGHDN and CDR2 FVKESK. The data originate from a study of blood T cell repertoires in COVID-19. Assay used: immunoSEQ multiplex PCR; TCRdb lists only in-frame clones, some missing. The table has about 270,000 clones, under 95% seen once. J is TRBJ2-7 and V is TRBV14; 9 nucleotides align to TRBD1. The clonotype comes from a man aged 40-49 years who had been exposed to COVID-19. Source material: PBMCs or T cells enriched from blood (not recorded which). The CDR3 DNA reads TGTGCCAGCAAACATTTAAGGACAGGGGCCTACGAGCAGTACTTC. It encodes CASKHLRTGAYEQYF. Full variable domain (outside the CDR3, taken from reference TRBV14 and TRBJ2-7): EAGVTQFPSHSVIEKGQTVTLRCDPISGHDNLYWYRRVMGKEIKFLLHFVKESKQDESGMPNNRFLAERTGGTYSTLKVQPAELEDSGVYFCASKHLRTGAYEQYFGPGTRLTVT.